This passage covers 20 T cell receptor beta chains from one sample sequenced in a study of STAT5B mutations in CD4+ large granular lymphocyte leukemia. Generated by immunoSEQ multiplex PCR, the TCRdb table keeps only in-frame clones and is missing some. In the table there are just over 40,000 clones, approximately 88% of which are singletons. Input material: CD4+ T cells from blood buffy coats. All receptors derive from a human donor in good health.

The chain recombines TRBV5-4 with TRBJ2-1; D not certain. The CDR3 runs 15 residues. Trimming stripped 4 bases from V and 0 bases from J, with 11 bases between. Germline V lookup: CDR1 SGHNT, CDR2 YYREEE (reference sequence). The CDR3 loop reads CASSPTANSYNEQFF. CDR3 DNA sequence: TGTGCCAGCAGCCCGACTGCTAACTCCTACAATGAGCAGTTCTTC.

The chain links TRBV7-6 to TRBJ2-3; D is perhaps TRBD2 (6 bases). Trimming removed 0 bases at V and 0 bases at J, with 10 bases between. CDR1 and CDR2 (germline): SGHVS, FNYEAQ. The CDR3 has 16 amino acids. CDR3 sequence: CASSLAGGASTDTQYF. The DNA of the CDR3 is TGTGCCAGCAGCTTAGCTGGCGGGGCTAGCACAGATACGCAGTATTTT.

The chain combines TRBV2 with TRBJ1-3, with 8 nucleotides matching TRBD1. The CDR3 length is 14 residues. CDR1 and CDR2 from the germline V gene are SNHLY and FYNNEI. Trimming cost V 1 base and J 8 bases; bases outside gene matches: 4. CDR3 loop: CASSEEQGAYTIYF. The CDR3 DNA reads TGTGCCAGCAGTGAAGAGCAGGGGGCTTACACCATATATTTT.

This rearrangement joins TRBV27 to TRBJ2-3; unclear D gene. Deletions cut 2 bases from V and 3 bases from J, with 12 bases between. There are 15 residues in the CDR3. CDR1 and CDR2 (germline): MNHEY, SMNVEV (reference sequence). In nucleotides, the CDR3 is TGTGCCAGCAGTTTACGGCAGGAGAGAACAGATACGCAGTATTTT. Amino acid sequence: CASSLRQERTDTQYF.

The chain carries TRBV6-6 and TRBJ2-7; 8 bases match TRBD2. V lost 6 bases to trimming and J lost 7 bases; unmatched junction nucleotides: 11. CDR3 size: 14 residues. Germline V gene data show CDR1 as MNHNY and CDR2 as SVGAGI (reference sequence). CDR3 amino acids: CASSRTSSASEQYF. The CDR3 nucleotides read TGTGCCAGCAGCAGGACTAGCTCGGCCTCGGAGCAGTACTTC.

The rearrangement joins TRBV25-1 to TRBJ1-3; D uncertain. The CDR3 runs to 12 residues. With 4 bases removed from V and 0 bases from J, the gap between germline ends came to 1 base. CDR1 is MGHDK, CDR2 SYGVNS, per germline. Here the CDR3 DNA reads TGTGCCAGCAGTGGCTCTGGAAACACCATATATTTT. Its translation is CASSGSGNTIYF.

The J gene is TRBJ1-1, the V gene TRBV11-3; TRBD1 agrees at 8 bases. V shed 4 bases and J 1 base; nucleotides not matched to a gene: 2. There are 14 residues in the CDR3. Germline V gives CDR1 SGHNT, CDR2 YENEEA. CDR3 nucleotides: TGTGCCAGCAGCTCAGGACAGGGGAACACTGAAGCTTTCTTT. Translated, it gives CASSSGQGNTEAFF.

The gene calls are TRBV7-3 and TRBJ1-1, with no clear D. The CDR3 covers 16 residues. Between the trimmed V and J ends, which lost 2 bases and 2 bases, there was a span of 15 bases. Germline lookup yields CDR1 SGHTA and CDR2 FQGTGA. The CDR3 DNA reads TGTGCCAGCAGCTTAGGGTCGGCAGACCTCAACACTGAAGCTTTCTTT. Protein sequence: CASSLGSADLNTEAFF.

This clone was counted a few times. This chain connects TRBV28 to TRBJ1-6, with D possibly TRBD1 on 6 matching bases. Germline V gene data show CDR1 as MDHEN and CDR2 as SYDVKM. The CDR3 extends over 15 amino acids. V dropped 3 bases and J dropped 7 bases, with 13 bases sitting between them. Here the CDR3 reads CASSLGGQSNSPLHF. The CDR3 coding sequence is TGTGCCAGCAGTTTGGGAGGACAGTCAAATTCACCCCTCCACTTT. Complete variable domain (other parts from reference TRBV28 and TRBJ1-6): DVKVTQSSRYLVKRTGEKVFLECVQDMDHENMFWYRQDPGLGLRLIYFSYDVKMKEKGDIPEGYSVSREKKERFSLILESASTNQTSMYLCASSLGGQSNSPLHFGNGTRLTVT.

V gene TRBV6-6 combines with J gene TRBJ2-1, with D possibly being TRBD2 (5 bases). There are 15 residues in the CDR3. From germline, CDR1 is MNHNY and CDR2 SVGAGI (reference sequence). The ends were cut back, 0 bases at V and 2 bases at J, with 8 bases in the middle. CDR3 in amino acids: CASSYSSDPYNEQFF. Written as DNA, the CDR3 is TGTGCCAGCAGTTACTCTAGCGACCCCTACAATGAGCAGTTCTTC.

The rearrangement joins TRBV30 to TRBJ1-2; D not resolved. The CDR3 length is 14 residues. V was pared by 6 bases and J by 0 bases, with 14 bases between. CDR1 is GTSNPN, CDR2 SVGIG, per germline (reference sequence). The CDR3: CACKTGEANYGYTF. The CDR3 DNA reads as TGTGCCTGTAAGACCGGGGAAGCTAACTATGGCTACACCTTC.

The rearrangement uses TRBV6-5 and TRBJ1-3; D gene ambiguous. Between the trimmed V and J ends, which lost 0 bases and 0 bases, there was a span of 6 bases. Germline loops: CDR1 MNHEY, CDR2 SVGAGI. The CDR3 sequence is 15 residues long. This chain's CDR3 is CASSYSGNSGNTIYF. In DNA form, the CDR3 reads TGTGCCAGCAGTTACTCAGGGAACTCTGGAAACACCATATATTTT.

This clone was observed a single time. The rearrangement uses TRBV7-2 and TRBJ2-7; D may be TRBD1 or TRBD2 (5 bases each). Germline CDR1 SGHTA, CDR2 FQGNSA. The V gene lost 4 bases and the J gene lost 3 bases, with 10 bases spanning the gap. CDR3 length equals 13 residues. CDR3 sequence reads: CASSSQAGYEQYF. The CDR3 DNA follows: TGTGCCAGCAGCTCACAGGCGGGCTACGAGCAGTACTTC.

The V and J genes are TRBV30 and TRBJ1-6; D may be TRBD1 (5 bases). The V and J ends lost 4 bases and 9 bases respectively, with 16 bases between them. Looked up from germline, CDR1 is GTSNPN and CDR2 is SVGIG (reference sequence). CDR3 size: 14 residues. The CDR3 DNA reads TGTGCCTGGAACCGGGGGACCGTGGGTTCACCCCTCCACTTT. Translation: CAWNRGTVGSPLHF. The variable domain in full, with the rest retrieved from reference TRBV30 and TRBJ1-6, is SQTIHQWPATLVQPVGSPLSLECTVEGTSNPNLYWYRQAAGRGLQLLFYSVGIGQISSEVPQNLSASRPQDRQFILSSKKLLLSDSGFYLCAWNRGTVGSPLHFGNGTRLTVT.

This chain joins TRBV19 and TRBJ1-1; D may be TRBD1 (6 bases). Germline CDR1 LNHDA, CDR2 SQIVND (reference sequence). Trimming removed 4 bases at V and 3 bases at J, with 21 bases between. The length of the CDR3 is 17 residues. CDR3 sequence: CASSTDRDMTFYTEAFF. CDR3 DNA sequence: TGTGCCAGTAGTACCGACCGGGACATGACTTTTTACACTGAAGCTTTCTTT.

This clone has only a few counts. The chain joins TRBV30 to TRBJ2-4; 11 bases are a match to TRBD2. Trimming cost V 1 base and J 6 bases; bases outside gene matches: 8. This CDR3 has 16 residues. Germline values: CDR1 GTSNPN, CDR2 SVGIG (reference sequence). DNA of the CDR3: TGTGCCTGGAGTGAGCGGCTAGCGGGAGGAGGAAACATTCAGTACTTC. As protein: CAWSERLAGGGNIQYF.

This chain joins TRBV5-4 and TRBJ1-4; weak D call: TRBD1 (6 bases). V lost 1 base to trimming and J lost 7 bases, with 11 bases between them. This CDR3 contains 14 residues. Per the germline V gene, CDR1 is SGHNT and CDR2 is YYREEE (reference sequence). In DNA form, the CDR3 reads TGTGCCAGCAGCTTGTGGGGGGCGGGTGAAAAACTGTTTTTT. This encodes CASSLWGAGEKLFF.

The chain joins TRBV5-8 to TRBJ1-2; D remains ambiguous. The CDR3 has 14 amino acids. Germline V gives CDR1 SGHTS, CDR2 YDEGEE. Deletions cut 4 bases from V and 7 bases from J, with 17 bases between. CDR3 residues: CASSLYGSEFGYTF. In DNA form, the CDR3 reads TGTGCCAGCAGCCTTTACGGGTCCGAGTTTGGCTACACCTTC.

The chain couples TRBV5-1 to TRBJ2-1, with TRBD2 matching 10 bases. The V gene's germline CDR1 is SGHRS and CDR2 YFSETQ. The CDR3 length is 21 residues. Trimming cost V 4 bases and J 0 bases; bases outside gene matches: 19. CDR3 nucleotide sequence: TGCGCCAGCAGCCCGACCCCGGTACTTGTAGCGGGGGGTTACTCCTACAATGAGCAGTTCTTC. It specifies CASSPTPVLVAGGYSYNEQFF.

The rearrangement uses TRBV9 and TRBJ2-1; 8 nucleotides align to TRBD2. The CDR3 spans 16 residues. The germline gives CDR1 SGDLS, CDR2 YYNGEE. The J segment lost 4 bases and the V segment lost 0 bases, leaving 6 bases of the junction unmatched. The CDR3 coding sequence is TGTGCCAGCAGCGTAGCAGGTAGCGGGGATTACAATGAGCAGTTCTTC. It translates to CASSVAGSGDYNEQFF. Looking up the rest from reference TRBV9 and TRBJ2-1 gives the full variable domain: DSGVTQTPKHLITATGQRVTLRCSPRSGDLSVYWYQQSLDQGLQFLIQYYNGEERAKGNILERFSAQQFPDLHSELNLSSLELGDSALYFCASSVAGSGDYNEQFFGPGTRLTVL.